These 20 T cell receptor beta chains originate from one sample sequenced in a study of cytomegalovirus exposure and HLA in healthy donors. Primers for the PCR totalled 60 Vbeta and 13 Jbeta. The data were produced by immunoSEQ multiplex PCR, yet TCRdb's version contains in-frame clones alone and is incomplete. Of fewer than 150,000 clones in the sample, 60% to 80% were seen once. The sequenced material came from PBMCs. The source of these receptors is a male donor in good health and CMV-seronegative.

The chain employs TRBV28 and TRBJ1-2, with D perhaps TRBD1 (6 bases). In germline, CDR1 is MDHEN, CDR2 SYDVKM. With 5 bases removed from V and 8 bases from J, the gap between germline ends came to 12 bases. The CDR3 is 12 amino acids. The CDR3 is CASSTGIRGYTF. CDR3 nucleotide sequence: TGTGCCAGCAGTACAGGGATTCGGGGCTACACCTTC.

V and J are TRBV13 and TRBJ2-5, with no clear D. With the DNA end fitting TRBJ2-7 better, the J assignment may be wrong. Germline V gene data show CDR1 as PRHDT and CDR2 as FYEKMQ (reference sequence). The CDR3 has 14 amino acids. Written as DNA, the CDR3 is TGTGCCAGCAGCTCGAGGTCCGACTTCTACGAGCAGTACTTC. Translating gives CASSSRSDFYEQYF.

The chain employs TRBV5-1 and TRBJ2-2; 8 bases match TRBD1. The CDR3 has 17 residues. Germline V gene data show CDR1 as SGHRS and CDR2 as YFSETQ. V gave up 2 bases and J gave up 4 bases; unmatched junction bases: 10. CDR3 coding DNA: TGCGCCAGCAGCTTCCAAGGGGCCACAGGGGGCACCGGGGAGCTGTTTTTT. It is translated as CASSFQGATGGTGELFF.

The chain employs TRBV11-2 and TRBJ1-2, with D maybe TRBD1 (5 bases). V lost 5 bases and J 5 bases, leaving 24 bases between the germline ends. Per the germline V gene, CDR1 is SGHAT and CDR2 is FQNNGV. The CDR3 covers 17 residues. The CDR3 DNA reads TGTGCCAGCAGCCCTACAAGCCAGGGTCCGGCTTTTTATGGCTACACCTTC. It specifies CASSPTSQGPAFYGYTF.

J is TRBJ2-5 and V is TRBV27, with 10 positions matching TRBD2. CDR3 length: 15 residues. Trimming cost V 1 base and J 5 bases; bases outside gene matches: 4. Germline V gene lookup returns CDR1 MNHEY and CDR2 SMNVEV (reference sequence). The CDR3 DNA reads as TGTGCCAGCAGTTTATTAGCGGGGGGTAAGGAGACCCAGTACTTC. It is translated as CASSLLAGGKETQYF.

CDR3 DNA sequence: TGCGCCAGCAGCTTAGGACAGGCCTCAGGTTCACCCCTCCACTTT. Encoded protein: CASSLGQASGSPLHF. The gene calls are TRBV5-1 and TRBJ1-6, with 7 bases identical to TRBD1. Trimming removed 2 bases from V and 9 bases from J; junction bases left unmatched: 8. This CDR3 spans 15 amino acids. The germline V gene has CDR1 SGHRS and CDR2 YFSETQ.

The chain combines TRBV5-4 with TRBJ2-1, with D perhaps TRBD2 (7 bases). The CDR3 has 14 amino acids. Germline CDR1 and CDR2: SGHNT and YYREEE (reference sequence). V lost 0 bases, J lost 8 bases, and 12 bases lay in between. CDR3 sequence: CASSLGGGVYEQFF. CDR3 DNA sequence: TGTGCCAGCAGCTTGGGAGGGGGGGTATATGAGCAGTTCTTC.

The gene calls are TRBV7-2 and TRBJ2-1; 9 nucleotides align to TRBD2. Germline CDR1 and CDR2: SGHTA and FQGNSA. The CDR3 has 14 residues. V lost 4 bases to trimming and J lost 10 bases; unmatched junction nucleotides: 8. The CDR3 loop reads CASSSRLLAGEQFF. The CDR3 DNA reads TGTGCCAGCAGCTCCCGCCTCCTAGCGGGGGAGCAGTTCTTC.

The chain is built from TRBV27 and TRBJ2-7; 8 bases align to TRBD1. Losses at the gene ends were 4 bases for V and 2 bases for J; bases not matched to a gene: 13. The germline CDR1 and CDR2 sequences are MNHEY and SMNVEV (reference sequence). The CDR3 has 17 amino acids. The chain's CDR3 is CASSSYTGTGVPYEQYF. The CDR3 DNA reads TGTGCCAGCAGTTCCTACACCGGGACAGGAGTTCCCTACGAGCAGTACTTC.

Here the CDR3 DNA reads TGTGCCACGGCGCCTACAGGGTTAAATTCACCCCTCCACTTT. Amino acid sequence: CATAPTGLNSPLHF. This rearrangement joins TRBV6-5 to TRBJ1-6; D possibly corresponds to TRBD1 (6 bases). The germline gives CDR1 MNHEY, CDR2 SVGAGI. The CDR3 sequence is 14 residues long. Between the trimmed V and J ends, which lost 10 bases and 7 bases, there was a span of 17 bases.

J is TRBJ2-1 and V is TRBV13; 9 bases fit TRBD1. Germline lookup yields CDR1 PRHDT and CDR2 FYEKMQ (reference sequence). This CDR3 spans 16 amino acids. The V and J ends lost 3 bases and 6 bases, in that order; junction bases with no gene match: 9. CDR3 DNA sequence: TGTGCCAGCAGCTTCCCGACAGGGGGATTTAGCAATGAGCAGTTCTTC. It is translated as CASSFPTGGFSNEQFF. Together with reference TRBV13 and TRBJ2-1, the CDR3 gives the full variable domain: AAGVIQSPRHLIKEKRETATLKCYPIPRHDTVYWYQQGPGQDPQFLISFYEKMQSDKGSIPDRFSAQQFSDYHSELNMSSLELGDSALYFCASSFPTGGFSNEQFFGPGTRLTVL.

This chain links TRBV4-1 with TRBJ2-3, with a possible D match to TRBD1 (6 bases). With 0 bases removed from V and 6 bases from J, the gap between germline ends came to 25 bases. Germline assignment: CDR1 MGHRA and CDR2 YSYEKL. The CDR3 spans 19 residues. The CDR3 protein is CASSQEGVQFRGFLDTQYF. CDR3 bases: TGCGCCAGCAGCCAAGAAGGAGTCCAGTTCAGGGGTTTTTTGGATACGCAGTATTTT.

This clone appeared once. This sequence joins TRBV27 and TRBJ1-2, with D tentatively TRBD1 (5 bases). The CDR3 has 16 amino acids. The V gene lost 5 bases and the J gene lost 1 base, with 17 bases spanning the gap. Looked up from germline, CDR1 is MNHEY and CDR2 is SMNVEV (reference sequence). CDR3 DNA sequence: TGTGCCAGCAGTCTCAGCACCGGACACATTAACTATGGCTACACCTTC. Translation: CASSLSTGHINYGYTF.

The chain joins TRBV4-3 to TRBJ1-4, with D possibly being TRBD1 (6 bases). The length of the CDR3 is 17 residues. The germline CDR1 and CDR2 sequences are LGHNA and YSLEER. Trimming took off 0 bases at V and 5 bases at J, with 16 bases between the two ends. The CDR3 DNA is TGCGCCAGCAGCCAAGACCCCCCACAGGGACCGAATGAAAAACTGTTTTTT. Its protein product is CASSQDPPQGPNEKLFF.

Of note for this clone: The same CDR3 can be traced to other DNA sequences in this sample. The CDR3 reads CATRLGRTGDYGYTF. The CDR3 DNA sequence: TGTGCCACCCGCTTGGGAAGGACAGGGGACTATGGCTACACCTTC. The V gene is TRBV6-6, the J gene TRBJ1-2, with 9 bases aligning to TRBD1. Germline V gene data show CDR1 as MNHNY and CDR2 as SVGAGI (reference sequence). CDR3 length equals 15 residues. With V trimmed by 10 bases and J by 3 bases, 12 bases remained unmatched.

The rearrangement uses TRBV6-6 and TRBJ2-7, with 9 bases lining up with TRBD2. The germline V gene encodes CDR1 MNHNY and CDR2 SVGAGI (reference sequence). The length of the CDR3 is 16 residues. Trimming took 5 bases from V and 2 from J; bases not matched to a gene: 10. CDR3 DNA: TGTGCCAGCAGTGGAAGGGGGCGGGGGGGAACCTACGAGCAGTACTTC. This translates into CASSGRGRGGTYEQYF.

This clone was found once. The J gene is TRBJ1-4, the V gene TRBV10-3, with a possible D match to TRBD1 (6 bases). This CDR3 is built from 14 residues. Germline V gene data show CDR1 as ENHRY and CDR2 as SYGVKD. Trimming stripped 6 bases from V and 7 bases from J, with 15 bases between. The CDR3 protein is CAISLDTGTEKLFF. Written as DNA, the CDR3 is TGTGCCATCAGCCTTGATACAGGGACTGAAAAACTGTTTTTT.

V usage is TRBV2 and J usage is TRBJ1-5; possibly TRBD1 for D (6 bases). The germline V gene has CDR1 SNHLY and CDR2 FYNNEI. Trimming pared 5 bases from V and 0 bases from J, leaving 11 bases between. CDR3 length: 15 residues. Written as DNA, the CDR3 is TGTGCCAGCAGTTTTCAGGGGAATAGCAATCAGCCCCAGCATTTT. As protein: CASSFQGNSNQPQHF.

The gene calls are TRBV5-4 and TRBJ1-3, with a tentative D call TRBD1 (6 bases). V shed 2 bases and J shed 6 bases, with 12 bases lying between them. The CDR3 contains 14 residues. The germline gives CDR1 SGHNT, CDR2 YYREEE (reference sequence). The chain's CDR3 is CASSLAGQKNTIYF. The CDR3 nucleotides are TGTGCCAGCAGCTTAGCGGGACAAAAAAACACCATATATTTT. The variable domain in full, completed from reference TRBV5-4 and TRBJ1-3, reads ETGVTQSPTHLIKTRGQQVTLRCSSQSGHNTVSWYQQALGQGPQFIFQYYREEENGRGNFPPRFSGLQFPNYSSELNVNALELDDSALYLCASSLAGQKNTIYFGEGSWLTVV.

The chain uses TRBV28 and TRBJ1-4; D unclear. The germline V gene encodes CDR1 MDHEN and CDR2 SYDVKM. The length of the CDR3 is 16 residues. Trimming took off 4 bases at V and 4 bases at J, with 16 bases between the two ends. CDR3 residues: CASSSLFGQVNEKLFF. The CDR3 region has the DNA TGTGCCAGCAGTTCTCTTTTTGGGCAGGTTAATGAAAAACTGTTTTTT.